The source of this T cell receptor beta chain is a study of cytomegalovirus exposure and HLA in healthy donors. Overall study findings and caveats: Analysis was carried out at a later point, and it linked a missense DCLRE1C variant to TCR beta V- and J-gene trimming. There were some V segments, including TRBV6-2 and TRBV6-3, excluded as indistinguishable.

Concerning this clone itself: Its antigen remains unknown.

Germline assignment: CDR1 MNHEY and CDR2 SMNVEV (reference sequence). J gave up 2 bases and V 4 bases, and 4 bases lay outside the gene matches. CDR3 length: 15 residues. PCR amplification relied on 60 Vbeta primers (plus 13 Jbeta primers). Produced via immunoSEQ multiplex PCR; TCRdb's table is partial and in-frame only. Its listing shows some 130,000 clones. This clonotype was obtained from a woman in her 40s in good health and CMV-seropositive. The chain has TRBV27 and TRBJ2-3; the match to TRBD2 covers 9 bases. The sample comprised PBMCs. CDR3 in amino acids: CASSSLAGPTDTQYF. As DNA, the CDR3 is TGTGCCAGCAGTTCCCTAGCGGGGCCCACAGATACGCAGTATTTT.